This T cell receptor (beta chain) was obtained from a study of neurological immune-mediated disorders. CDR3 size: 15 residues. J gave up 6 bases and V 5 bases, and 9 bases lay outside the gene matches. Per germline, CDR1 SGHTA and CDR2 FQGNSA. This clonotype was picked up many times. TCRdb analysed the 5' RACE reads with MiXCR anew, one entry per CDR3 protein. The table records 25,000 to 30,000 distinct CDR3 sequences, roughly 6.7% of them present only once. This TCR was sampled from a woman aged 50 to 60 in good health. This chain joins TRBV7-2 and TRBJ2-1; TRBD2 agrees at 8 bases. The sequencing sample was made of PBMCs. This CDR3 reads CASSPPPGGGNEQFF. CDR3 sequence (DNA): TGTGCCAGCAGCCCACCCCCGGGAGGGGGCAATGAGCAGTTCTTC. The full variable domain, rest sourced from reference TRBV7-2 and TRBJ2-1, is GAGVSQSPSNKVTEKGKDVELRCDPISGHTALYWYRQSLGQGLEFLIYFQGNSAPDKSGLPSDRFSAERTGGSVSTLTIQRTQQEDSAVYLCASSPPPGGGNEQFFGPGTRLTVL.